These 3 T cell receptor beta chains were sequenced from one sample in a study of shared clonotypes between healthy human individuals. The data were produced by immunoSEQ multiplex PCR, yet TCRdb's version contains in-frame clones alone and is incomplete. The table lists 2 million to 2.5 million clones, about 94% of them singletons. Sequenced: naive CD4+ T cells sorted from blood. Noted subset: CD45RA+ positively selected. These receptors originate from a man between 18 and 29 years old in good health.

In DNA, the CDR3 is TGTGCCAGCTCCCTCGAGGGGGCGAGCACAGATACGCAGTATTTT. Translated: CASSLEGASTDTQYF. The chain uses TRBV18 and TRBJ2-3; 7 nucleotides align to TRBD1. The junction had 6 bases not matched to a gene; V was cut back by 6 bases and J by 0 bases. Germline V gene lookup returns CDR1 KGHSH and CDR2 LQKENI. This CDR3 region has 15 residues.

The V gene is TRBV4-1, the J gene TRBJ1-4; TRBD1 might be the D (6 bases). Trimming took off 4 bases at V and 6 bases at J, with 15 bases between the two ends. Germline assignment: CDR1 MGHRA and CDR2 YSYEKL. The CDR3 loop spans 15 amino acids. The CDR3 sequence: CASSLADRRDEKLFF. The CDR3 nucleotides are TGCGCCAGCAGCCTCGCCGACAGGAGAGATGAAAAACTGTTTTTT.

With respect to this clone: The same CDR3 can be traced to other DNA sequences in this sample. The chain combines TRBV7-3 with TRBJ2-3; possibly TRBD1 for D (6 bases). The germline CDR1 and CDR2 sequences are SGHTA and FQGTGA. The CDR3 covers 14 residues. V shed 5 bases and J shed 0 bases, with 9 bases lying between them. The CDR3 region has the DNA TGTGCCAGCAGCCCTAGGGGGAGCACAGATACGCAGTATTTT. Amino acids: CASSPRGSTDTQYF.